These 32 T cell receptor beta chains share one sample of origin, sequenced in a study of PD-1 blockade in classical Hodgkin lymphoma (dated by TCRdb to about 2020). Library preparation used the immunoSEQ multiplex PCR assay. TCRdb obtained this table from immuneACCESS and retained in-frame rearrangements with V and J assigned. These tables miss some clones; where compared with another copy, unresolved V genes account for less than half of the shortfall, and the remainder is unexplained. For this sample the table gives about 98,000 clones, of which roughly 81% were detected only once. The ten most abundant clones make up 16% of the sample. The sample's time point label, decoded: cycle 2 day 1 (C2D1) of nivolumab. Relapse after autologous stem cell transplantation had occurred in all trial patients, and cohorts A, B and C were distinguished by prior brentuximab vedotin exposure. The source was peripheral blood mononuclear cells (PBMCs), collected before the second cycle of nivolumab. The source of these receptors is a human donor with classical Hodgkin lymphoma.

This chain connects TRBV18 to TRBJ2-3, with D perhaps matching TRBD2 (6 bases). The CDR3 runs to 17 residues. Trimming removed 6 bases from V and 6 bases from J, with 25 bases in between. Germline V lookup: CDR1 KGHSH, CDR2 LQKENI. The CDR3 region is CASSITPGLGGLDTQYF. DNA of the CDR3: TGTGCCAGCTCCATTACCCCGGGACTCGGGGGTTTGGATACGCAGTATTTT. Full variable domain (remainder filled in from reference TRBV18 and TRBJ2-3): NAGVMQNPRHLVRRRGQEARLRCSPMKGHSHVYWYRQLPEEGLKFMVYLQKENIIDESGMPKERFSAEFPKEGPSILRIQQVVRGDSAAYFCASSITPGLGGLDTQYFGPGTRLTVL.

This chain uses TRBV10-3 with TRBJ2-5; 7 nucleotides agree with TRBD2. CDR1 is ENHRY and CDR2 is SYGVKD in the germline V gene. After removal of 11 bases from V and 5 bases from J, the junction contained 23 bases not matched to a gene. CDR3 length: 17 amino acids. Written as DNA, the CDR3 is TGTGCCGCCAGAGTGGATCCGGGACTACGCTTCGGGGAGACCCAGTACTTC. This sequence encodes CAARVDPGLRFGETQYF.

The table lists this clone with a few counts. This chain links TRBV5-1 with TRBJ2-1; 10 bases map to TRBD2. V trimming: 3 bases; J trimming: 7 bases; junction bases outside the gene matches: 16. This CDR3 region has 18 residues. The germline gives CDR1 SGHRS, CDR2 YFSETQ. As DNA, the CDR3 is TGCGCCAGCAGCTCCGAAAGCGGGAGGGCCCAATTGGGGAATGAGCAGTTCTTC. Translated, it gives CASSSESGRAQLGNEQFF.

The chain recombines TRBV19 with TRBJ1-1; a weak D match, TRBD1 (6 bases). The CDR3 length is 14 residues. Trimming took off 7 bases at V and 3 bases at J, with 15 bases between the two ends. Germline V lookup: CDR1 LNHDA, CDR2 SQIVND (reference sequence). DNA of the CDR3: TGTGCCAGTACCAACAGGAGGGGGGACACTGAAGCTTTCTTT. This translates into CASTNRRGDTEAFF.

V gene TRBV27 combines with J gene TRBJ2-6, with D possibly called TRBD1 or TRBD2 (5 bases each). This CDR3 is 14 amino acids long. With 6 bases removed from V and 12 bases from J, the gap between germline ends came to 18 bases. The germline CDR1 and CDR2 sequences are MNHEY and SMNVEV (reference sequence). CDR3 nucleotide sequence: TGTGCCAGCAGAGGAAGTTCCGGGACCTCCGTCCTGACTTTC. Protein product: CASRGSSGTSVLTF.

The V call is TRBV6-1, the J call TRBJ1-2; D gene ambiguous. V was trimmed by 11 bases and J by 4 bases, leaving 17 bases between them. The CDR3 totals 13 residues. Germline CDR1 MNHNS, CDR2 SASEGT. The CDR3 here is CAGSAAAAYGYTF. The CDR3 DNA follows: TGTGCCGGATCGGCGGCGGCTGCCTATGGCTACACCTTC.

This clone was seen only once. CDR3 region: CASSVGTISEETQYF. The CDR3 DNA reads as TGTGCCAGCAGCGTAGGGACTATTAGCGAAGAGACCCAGTACTTC. V gene TRBV9 combines with J gene TRBJ2-5; TRBD2 might be the D (6 bases). CDR1 and CDR2 (germline): SGDLS, YYNGEE. The CDR3 has 15 residues. V lost 0 bases to trimming and J lost 3 bases, with 12 bases between them.

The genes are TRBV5-1 and TRBJ2-7; 7 positions agree with TRBD1. The trim removed 4 bases at V and 4 bases at J, leaving 11 bases unmatched. Germline V gene sequence: CDR1 SGHRS, CDR2 YFSETQ. The CDR3 has 15 residues. CDR3 DNA: TGCGCCAGCAGCCCTACCTCCGGGACAGCTTACGAGCAGTACTTC. This encodes CASSPTSGTAYEQYF.

The CDR3 region has the DNA TGTGCCTGGAGCCACGGGATGTTCGCTGAAGCTTTCTTT. Translation: CAWSHGMFAEAFF. The rearrangement joins TRBV30 to TRBJ1-1, with D unresolved. The CDR3 is 13 residues long. Germline lookup yields CDR1 GTSNPN and CDR2 SVGIG (reference sequence). Between the trimmed V and J ends, which lost 3 bases and 6 bases, there was a span of 14 bases.

The chain couples TRBV5-4 to TRBJ2-7; no clear D. V lost 3 bases and J lost 0, with 7 bases in between. CDR3 size: 13 residues. CDR1 and CDR2 (germline): SGHNT, YYREEE (reference sequence). The CDR3 sequence is CASSSPDSYEQYF. In DNA form, the CDR3 reads TGTGCCAGCAGCTCGCCTGACTCCTACGAGCAGTACTTC.

The V and J genes are TRBV18 and TRBJ2-1; D uncertain. Germline CDR1 is KGHSH and CDR2 is LQKENI. This CDR3 comprises 12 residues. With 5 bases removed from V and 10 bases from J, the gap between germline ends came to 12 bases. The CDR3 reads CASSNPLREQFF. CDR3 coding DNA: TGTGCCAGCTCAAACCCCCTTAGGGAGCAGTTCTTC.

The CDR3 DNA reads as TGTGCCAGCAGCACGGGACTAGCGGGCTACGAGCAGTACTTC. Translating gives CASSTGLAGYEQYF. This chain connects TRBV5-4 to TRBJ2-7; 12 positions match TRBD2. J lost 3 bases, V lost 4 bases, and 2 bases had no gene match. The CDR3 totals 14 residues. Germline CDR1 is SGHNT and CDR2 is YYREEE (reference sequence).

Worth noting for this clone: The identical CDR3 is also encoded by other nucleotide sequences in the sample. The gene calls are TRBV7-2 and TRBJ2-5; 7 bases are a match to TRBD1. CDR1 is SGHTA, CDR2 FQGNSA, per germline. V lost 5 bases, J lost 4 bases, and 7 bases stayed unmatched. The CDR3 is made up of 14 amino acids. The CDR3 DNA is TGTGCCAGCAGCCGAGACAGGGCAGCAGAGACCCAGTACTTC. As protein: CASSRDRAAETQYF. Full variable domain (outside the CDR3, taken from reference TRBV7-2 and TRBJ2-5): GAGVSQSPSNKVTEKGKDVELRCDPISGHTALYWYRQSLGQGLEFLIYFQGNSAPDKSGLPSDRFSAERTGGSVSTLTIQRTQQEDSAVYLCASSRDRAAETQYFGPGTRLLVL.

The V gene is TRBV13, the J gene TRBJ1-4; 9 bases are shared with TRBD1. CDR3 length equals 17 residues. V lost 5 bases to trimming and J lost 0 bases; unmatched junction nucleotides: 7. Germline CDR1 PRHDT, CDR2 FYEKMQ (reference sequence). CDR3 bases: TGTGCCAGCAGCCCGGGACAGGGAGGATCAACTAATGAAAAACTGTTTTTT. It is translated as CASSPGQGGSTNEKLFF.

The CDR3, as DNA: TGTGCCAGCAGCAACAGTGCACAGGGCCGGGAAAAACTGTTTTTT. The encoded protein is CASSNSAQGREKLFF. The gene calls are TRBV7-6 and TRBJ1-4; TRBD1 is a possible D gene (6 bases). The V and J ends lost 5 bases and 8 bases respectively, with 18 bases between them. The CDR3 extends over 15 amino acids. Germline loops: CDR1 SGHVS, CDR2 FNYEAQ.

The rearrangement uses TRBV10-3 and TRBJ2-7; TRBD1 might be the D (7 bases). This CDR3 is built from 14 residues. Trimming pared 2 bases from V and 6 bases from J, leaving 14 bases between. Per the germline V gene, CDR1 is ENHRY and CDR2 is SYGVKD. DNA for the CDR3: TGTGCCATCAGTGAGGCTCGACAGGGAGGCGAGCAGTACTTC. Encoded protein: CAISEARQGGEQYF.

This clone was found a few times. The V gene is TRBV6-4, the J gene TRBJ1-2; 10 positions match TRBD1. V was clipped by 6 bases and J by 6 bases; unmatched bases: 7. Germline loops: CDR1 MRHNA, CDR2 SNTAGT. This CDR3 has 14 amino acids. The CDR3 coding sequence is TGTGCCAGCAGACCCGACAGGGGGCGGAATGGCTACACCTTC. It encodes CASRPDRGRNGYTF.

The gene calls are TRBV29-1 and TRBJ2-5, with a possible D match to TRBD1 (6 bases). In germline, CDR1 is SQVTM, CDR2 ANQGSEA. This CDR3 region has 11 residues. V was trimmed by 4 bases and J by 4 bases, leaving 7 bases between them. CDR3 region: CSVGTVETQYF. CDR3 sequence (DNA): TGCAGCGTTGGGACAGTAGAGACCCAGTACTTC.

The rearrangement links TRBV28 to TRBJ2-7, with D perhaps being TRBD1 or TRBD2 (5 bases each). Germline assignment: CDR1 MDHEN and CDR2 SYDVKM. CDR3 length equals 16 residues. V was cut by 1 base and J by 2 bases, with 15 bases left in between. CDR3: CASSLSGTLAPYEQYF. The CDR3 nucleotides are TGTGCCAGCAGTTTATCCGGGACGCTTGCGCCCTACGAGCAGTACTTC.

The rearrangement joins TRBV5-1 to TRBJ2-5; 8 bases are a match to TRBD1. CDR3 length: 13 residues. The germline V gene has CDR1 SGHRS and CDR2 YFSETQ. V was clipped by 7 bases and J by 5 bases; unmatched bases: 7. CDR3 bases: TGCGCCAGCTTGGGGACAGGTCAGGAGACCCAGTACTTC. This translates into CASLGTGQETQYF.

This chain uses TRBV7-2 with TRBJ2-3; no reliable D call. The CDR3 is 15 residues long. Germline V lookup: CDR1 SGHTA, CDR2 FQGNSA. V was clipped by 5 bases and J by 10 bases, with 22 bases between them. CDR3 in amino acids: CASSPRPGTLGAQYF. Here the CDR3 DNA reads TGTGCCAGCAGCCCTCGCCCGGGTACGTTGGGTGCGCAGTATTTT.

The chain uses TRBV7-6 and TRBJ2-7; D perhaps matches TRBD1 (6 bases). The CDR3 totals 15 residues. The germline gives CDR1 SGHVS, CDR2 FNYEAQ. The ends were cut back, 5 bases at V and 0 bases at J, with 14 bases in the middle. The CDR3 region is CASSPMDSNSYEQYF. CDR3 DNA sequence: TGTGCCAGCAGCCCGATGGACAGTAACTCCTACGAGCAGTACTTC.

The rearrangement links TRBV25-1 to TRBJ2-2; D is undetermined. Germline CDR1 MGHDK, CDR2 SYGVNS. The CDR3 sequence is 16 residues long. The germline V and J ends were trimmed by 3 bases and 4 bases, with 15 bases remaining between them. The DNA of the CDR3 is TGTGCCAGCAGTGACAGGACGAGATTGAGCACCGGGGAGCTGTTTTTT. Translation gives CASSDRTRLSTGELFF. The whole variable domain, remainder taken from reference TRBV25-1 and TRBJ2-2, is EADIYQTPRYLVIGTGKKITLECSQTMGHDKMYWYQQDPGMELHLIHYSYGVNSTEKGDLSSESTVSRIRTEHFPLTLESARPSHTSQYLCASSDRTRLSTGELFFGEGSRLTVL.

The CDR3 nucleotides read TGTGCCAGCAGCCTAACCGGGACTAGCGGATCTTACGAGCAGTACTTC. Encoded protein: CASSLTGTSGSYEQYF. The rearrangement links TRBV28 to TRBJ2-7, with 11 bases lining up with TRBD2. V lost 6 bases to trimming and J lost 4 bases; unmatched junction nucleotides: 11. Germline CDR1 and CDR2: MDHEN and SYDVKM. This CDR3 has 16 amino acids.

This clone has a single count. This chain connects TRBV7-6 to TRBJ2-6; 10 bases fit TRBD2. Germline V gives CDR1 SGHVS, CDR2 FNYEAQ. The junction had 10 bases not matched to a gene; V was cut back by 4 bases and J by 4 bases. CDR3 length: 18 amino acids. The CDR3 here is CASSYSPSGSSGANVLTF. CDR3 in DNA: TGTGCCAGCAGCTATTCCCCTAGCGGGAGCTCCGGGGCCAACGTCCTGACTTTC. Looking up the rest from reference TRBV7-6 and TRBJ2-6 gives the full variable domain: GAGVSQSPRYKVTKRGQDVALRCDPISGHVSLYWYRQALGQGPEFLTYFNYEAQQDKSGLPNDRFSAERPEGSISTLTIQRTEQRDSAMYRCASSYSPSGSSGANVLTFGAGSRLTVL.

The rearrangement links TRBV7-8 to TRBJ1-1; D gene uncertain. Trimming cost V 10 bases and J 1 base, with 16 bases left between them. The CDR3 is 14 residues long. Germline-derived CDR1 and CDR2 are SGHVS and FQNEAQ. The CDR3 loop reads CATGNGLPNTEAFF. The CDR3, as DNA: TGTGCCACCGGCAACGGGCTACCGAACACTGAAGCTTTCTTT.

V gene TRBV7-9 combines with J gene TRBJ2-3; 9 positions agree with TRBD2. The junction had 12 bases not matched to a gene; V was cut back by 5 bases and J by 0 bases. Germline V CDR1 and CDR2: SEHNR, FQNEAQ (reference sequence). The CDR3 is 18 residues long. CDR3 protein: CASSKTSGGVTSTDTQYF. CDR3 nucleotides: TGTGCCAGCAGCAAGACTAGCGGAGGGGTAACTAGCACAGATACGCAGTATTTT.

V is TRBV7-2 and J is TRBJ1-2, with TRBD1 matching over 9 bases. The CDR3 covers 15 residues. Germline V gene data show CDR1 as SGHTA and CDR2 as FQGNSA. V dropped 1 base and J dropped 3; count of bases not matched to a gene: 3. CDR3 sequence reads: CASSLVQGAHYGYTF. For the CDR3, the DNA is TGTGCCAGCAGCTTAGTACAGGGGGCCCACTATGGCTACACCTTC.

The J gene is TRBJ1-1, the V gene TRBV5-1; possible D gene TRBD1, 6 bases. The CDR3 loop spans 14 amino acids. In germline, CDR1 is SGHRS, CDR2 YFSETQ. Trimming shortened V by 5 bases and J by 5 bases, and 16 bases separated the two germline ends. CDR3 sequence (DNA): TGCGCCAGCAGTCCGCAGGGGAGTGGGACTGAAGCTTTCTTT. Translation: CASSPQGSGTEAFF. The whole variable domain, filled in from reference TRBV5-1 and TRBJ1-1, reads KAGVTQTPRYLIKTRGQQVTLSCSPISGHRSVSWYQQTPGQGLQFLFEYFSETQRNKGNFPGRFSGRQFSNSRSEMNVSTLELGDSALYLCASSPQGSGTEAFFGQGTRLTVV.

This chain uses TRBV10-2 with TRBJ2-1; 11 nucleotides line up with TRBD2. This CDR3 comprises 14 residues. Germline V gene sequence: CDR1 WSHSY, CDR2 SAAADI. V was clipped by 6 bases and J by 6 bases; unmatched bases: 4. The CDR3 protein is CASRTSGTFNEQFF. The CDR3 DNA reads as TGCGCCAGCAGGACTAGCGGGACCTTCAATGAGCAGTTCTTC.

The V gene is TRBV7-2, the J gene TRBJ2-7; D not resolved. Trimming left V 0 bases short and J 1 base short, with 10 bases between. Germline V CDR1 and CDR2: SGHTA, FQGNSA. CDR3 size: 15 residues. The CDR3 DNA sequence: TGTGCCAGCAGCTTAGCGAGTTACGGTTCCTACGAGCAGTACTTC. This sequence encodes CASSLASYGSYEQYF. The full variable domain, completed using reference TRBV7-2 and TRBJ2-7, is GAGVSQSPSNKVTEKGKDVELRCDPISGHTALYWYRQSLGQGLEFLIYFQGNSAPDKSGLPSDRFSAERTGGSVSTLTIQRTQQEDSAVYLCASSLASYGSYEQYFGPGTRLTVT.

The V gene is TRBV7-2, the J gene TRBJ2-7, with D uncertain. Germline loops: CDR1 SGHTA, CDR2 FQGNSA. The ends were cut back, 4 bases at V and 6 bases at J, with 13 bases in the middle. This CDR3 is 13 amino acids long. CDR3: CASSSHLGIEQYF. Written as DNA, the CDR3 is TGTGCCAGCAGCTCCCACCTAGGGATCGAGCAGTACTTC.